What follows are 12 T cell receptor beta chains derived from one specimen sequenced in a study of cytomegalovirus exposure and HLA in healthy donors. A multiplex PCR was run with 60 Vbeta primers and 13 Jbeta primers. The repertoire was sequenced with immunoSEQ multiplex PCR; TCRdb's copy has only in-frame clones and lacks some. The table includes roughly 98,000 clones, 60% to 80% detected once. Sequenced sample: PBMCs. Receptor source: a man in his forties in good health and CMV-seronegative.

This clone came up a few times. This chain connects TRBV7-8 to TRBJ2-5; 7 nucleotides line up with TRBD2. The V and J ends lost 1 base and 5 bases, in that order; junction bases with no gene match: 13. CDR1 and CDR2 (germline): SGHVS, FQNEAQ. The CDR3 has 17 amino acids. The CDR3 loop reads CASSLGGGSLNQETQYF. In nucleotides, the CDR3 is TGTGCCAGCAGCTTAGGGGGGGGGTCGCTGAATCAGGAGACCCAGTACTTC. Filled out from reference TRBV7-8 and TRBJ2-5, the complete variable domain reads GAGVSQSPRYKVAKRGQDVALRCDPISGHVSLFWYQQALGQGPEFLTYFQNEAQLDKSGLPSDRFFAERPEGSVSTLKIQRTQQEDSAVYLCASSLGGGSLNQETQYFGPGTRLLVL.

The chain employs TRBV5-6 and TRBJ2-6; 8 bases map to TRBD2. CDR1 and CDR2 (germline): SGHDT, YYEEEE. Trimming at V came to 2 bases and at J to 2 bases, leaving 6 bases not matched to a gene. The CDR3 has 17 amino acids. CDR3 nucleotide sequence: TGTGCCAGCAGCTTTTCGGGGGGGGGTGCTGGGGCCAACGTCCTGACTTTC. Its protein is CASSFSGGGAGANVLTF.

This clone was recorded a few times. The V and J genes are TRBV25-1 and TRBJ1-2, with TRBD1 matching over 7 bases. This CDR3 contains 14 residues. J gave up 2 bases and V 4 bases, and 4 bases lay outside the gene matches. CDR1 is MGHDK and CDR2 is SYGVNS in the germline V gene. The CDR3 nucleotides are TGTGCCAGCAGTGTACAGGGGTCAAACTATGGCTACACCTTC. Translation: CASSVQGSNYGYTF.

The V call is TRBV10-2, the J call TRBJ2-1; tentative D call: TRBD2 (5 bases). Germline loops: CDR1 WSHSY, CDR2 SAAADI. Between the trimmed V and J ends, which lost 1 base and 10 bases, there was a span of 17 bases. The CDR3 extends over 15 amino acids. The CDR3: CASSEYRTGVEEQFF. The CDR3 DNA sequence: TGCGCCAGCAGTGAGTATAGGACTGGGGTTGAGGAGCAGTTCTTC.

The chain combines TRBV30 with TRBJ1-1, with 8 bases matching TRBD1. Germline CDR1 reads GTSNPN; CDR2 reads SVGIG (reference sequence). J was trimmed by 6 bases and V by 5 bases; bases with no gene match: 5. There are 12 residues in the CDR3. This chain's CDR3 is CAWGQGSAEAFF. The CDR3 DNA is TGTGCCTGGGGACAGGGCTCGGCTGAAGCTTTCTTT.

The J gene is TRBJ1-4, the V gene TRBV5-6, with TRBD1 identical over 9 bases. Germline V CDR1 and CDR2: SGHDT, YYEEEE. Trimming cost V 3 bases and J 8 bases; bases outside gene matches: 8. The CDR3 has 15 residues. The CDR3 region is CASSWGTGTREKLFF. The CDR3 DNA sequence: TGTGCCAGCAGCTGGGGGACAGGGACGCGAGAAAAACTGTTTTTT.

This chain connects TRBV7-9 to TRBJ2-3; 8 bases map to TRBD2. This CDR3 is 18 amino acids long. Trimming took 5 bases from V and 0 from J; bases not matched to a gene: 13. Per germline, CDR1 SEHNR and CDR2 FQNEAQ (reference sequence). CDR3 in amino acids: CASSLRGSGVSSTDTQYF. Written as DNA, the CDR3 is TGTGCCAGCAGCCTCCGGGGTAGCGGGGTTTCTAGCACAGATACGCAGTATTTT. The variable domain in full, with the rest retrieved from reference TRBV7-9 and TRBJ2-3, is DTGVSQNPRHKITKRGQNVTFRCDPISEHNRLYWYRQTLGQGPEFLTYFQNEAQLEKSRLLSDRFSAERPKGSFSTLEIQRTEQGDSAMYLCASSLRGSGVSSTDTQYFGPGTRLTVL.

The chain joins TRBV2 to TRBJ2-2, with TRBD1 matching over 7 bases. Trimming at V came to 4 bases and at J to 5 bases, leaving 7 bases not matched to a gene. CDR1 and CDR2 from the germline V gene are SNHLY and FYNNEI. CDR3 length: 15 residues. In DNA, the CDR3 is TGTGCCAGCAGTGCTAACAGGGGTTGGACCGGGGAGCTGTTTTTT. Encoded protein: CASSANRGWTGELFF.

The chain links TRBV7-9 to TRBJ2-3; TRBD2 aligns across 8 bases. V was pared by 5 bases and J by 0 bases, with 10 bases of the junction left unmatched. The CDR3 is 17 amino acids. In germline, CDR1 is SEHNR, CDR2 FQNEAQ (reference sequence). The CDR3 reads CASSRGLAGRSTDTQYF. The CDR3 DNA follows: TGTGCCAGCAGCAGAGGGCTAGCGGGCCGCAGCACAGATACGCAGTATTTT. Looking up the rest from reference TRBV7-9 and TRBJ2-3 gives the full variable domain: DTGVSQNPRHKITKRGQNVTFRCDPISEHNRLYWYRQTLGQGPEFLTYFQNEAQLEKSRLLSDRFSAERPKGSFSTLEIQRTEQGDSAMYLCASSRGLAGRSTDTQYFGPGTRLTVL.

Comments on this clone: At the DNA level, this CDR3 is encoded by other sequences in the same sample as well. The V call is TRBV2, the J call TRBJ1-5; D is possibly TRBD1 (5 bases). Germline assignment: CDR1 SNHLY and CDR2 FYNNEI. CDR3 length: 15 residues. V lost 1 base to trimming and J lost 2 bases, with 9 bases between them. The CDR3 spells CASSEGIGGNQPQHF. The CDR3, as DNA: TGTGCCAGCAGTGAAGGTATAGGGGGCAATCAGCCCCAGCATTTT. Combining the CDR3 with reference TRBV2 and TRBJ1-5 gives the whole variable domain EPEVTQTPSHQVTQMGQEVILRCVPISNHLYFYWYRQILGQKVEFLVSFYNNEISEKSEIFDDQFSVERPDGSNFTLKIRSTKLEDSAMYFCASSEGIGGNQPQHFGDGTRLSIL.

This clone has only one observation. V usage is TRBV6-5 and J usage is TRBJ2-1, with D unclear. CDR3 length: 12 residues. Germline V gene data show CDR1 as MNHEY and CDR2 as SVGAGI. Trimming left V 5 bases short and J 5 bases short, with 7 bases between. This CDR3 reads CASSRYDNEQFF. CDR3 in DNA: TGTGCCAGCAGTCGCTACGACAATGAGCAGTTCTTC.

The chain couples TRBV5-1 to TRBJ2-3; the match to TRBD2 covers 10 bases. Germline trimming cut 0 bases from V and 3 bases from J; bases unmatched to any gene: 7. The CDR3 sequence is 17 residues long. CDR1 SGHRS and CDR2 YFSETQ come from the germline V gene. The CDR3 nucleotides read TGCGCCAGCAGCTTGGCCCCTAGCGGGAGTCTAACAGATACGCAGTATTTT. This sequence encodes CASSLAPSGSLTDTQYF.